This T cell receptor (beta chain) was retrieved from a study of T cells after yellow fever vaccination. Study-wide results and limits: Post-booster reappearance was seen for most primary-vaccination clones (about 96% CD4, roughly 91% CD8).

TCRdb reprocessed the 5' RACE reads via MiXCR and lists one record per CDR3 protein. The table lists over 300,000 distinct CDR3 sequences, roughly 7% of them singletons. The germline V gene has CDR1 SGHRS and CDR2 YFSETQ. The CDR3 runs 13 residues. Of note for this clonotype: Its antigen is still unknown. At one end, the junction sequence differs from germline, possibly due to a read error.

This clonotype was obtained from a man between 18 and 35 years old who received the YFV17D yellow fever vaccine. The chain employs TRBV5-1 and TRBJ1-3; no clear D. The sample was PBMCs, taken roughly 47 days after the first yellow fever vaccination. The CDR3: CASRSDAGNTMYF. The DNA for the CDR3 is TGCGCCAGCAGGTCGGACGCTGGAAACACCATGTATTTT.